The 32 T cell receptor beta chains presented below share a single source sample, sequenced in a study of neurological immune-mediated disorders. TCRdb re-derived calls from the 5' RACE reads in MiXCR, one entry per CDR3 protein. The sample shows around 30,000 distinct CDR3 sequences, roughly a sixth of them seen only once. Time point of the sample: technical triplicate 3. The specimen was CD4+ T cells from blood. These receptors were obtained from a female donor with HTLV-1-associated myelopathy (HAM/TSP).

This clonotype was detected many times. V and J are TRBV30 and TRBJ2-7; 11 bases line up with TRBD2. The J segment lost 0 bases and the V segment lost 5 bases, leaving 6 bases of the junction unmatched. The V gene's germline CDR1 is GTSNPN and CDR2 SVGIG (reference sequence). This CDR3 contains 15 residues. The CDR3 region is CAWSLAGGSSYEQYF. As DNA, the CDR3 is TGTGCCTGGTCCTTAGCGGGAGGGAGCTCCTACGAGCAGTACTTC.

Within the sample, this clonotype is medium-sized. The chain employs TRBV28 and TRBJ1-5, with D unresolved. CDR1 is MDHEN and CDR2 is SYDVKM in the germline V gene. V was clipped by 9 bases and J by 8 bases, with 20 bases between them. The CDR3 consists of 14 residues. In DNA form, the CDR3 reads TGTGCCAGTAGACTTGGGCTACACGTGGAGCCCCAGCATTTT. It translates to CASRLGLHVEPQHF.

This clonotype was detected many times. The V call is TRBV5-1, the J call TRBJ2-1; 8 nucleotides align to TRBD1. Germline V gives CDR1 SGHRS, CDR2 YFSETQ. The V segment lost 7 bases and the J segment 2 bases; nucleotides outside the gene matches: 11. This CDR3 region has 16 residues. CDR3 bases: TGCGCCAGCCGGTTTTGGACAGGGAAGACCTACAATGAGCAGTTCTTC. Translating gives CASRFWTGKTYNEQFF.

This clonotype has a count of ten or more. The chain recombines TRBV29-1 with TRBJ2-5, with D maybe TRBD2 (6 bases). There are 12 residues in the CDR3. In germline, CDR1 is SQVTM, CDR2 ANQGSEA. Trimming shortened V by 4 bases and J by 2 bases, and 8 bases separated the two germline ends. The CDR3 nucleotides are TGCAGCGTTGCACGGGAGCAAGAGACCCAGTACTTC. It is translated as CSVAREQETQYF.

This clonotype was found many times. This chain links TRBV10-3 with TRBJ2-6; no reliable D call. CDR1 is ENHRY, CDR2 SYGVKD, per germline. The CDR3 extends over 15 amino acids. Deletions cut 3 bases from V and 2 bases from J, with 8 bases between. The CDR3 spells CAISDSRAGANVLTF. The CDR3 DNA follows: TGTGCCATCAGTGATTCGAGAGCTGGGGCCAACGTCCTGACTTTC.

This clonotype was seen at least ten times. DNA for the CDR3: TGTGCCATCAGTGAGAAGACAACTGGCTACACCTTC. Amino acid sequence: CAISEKTTGYTF. This chain connects TRBV10-3 to TRBJ1-2; the D is unclear. Trimming pared 2 bases from V and 7 bases from J, leaving 8 bases between. CDR1 and CDR2 from the germline V gene are ENHRY and SYGVKD. This CDR3 is built from 12 residues.

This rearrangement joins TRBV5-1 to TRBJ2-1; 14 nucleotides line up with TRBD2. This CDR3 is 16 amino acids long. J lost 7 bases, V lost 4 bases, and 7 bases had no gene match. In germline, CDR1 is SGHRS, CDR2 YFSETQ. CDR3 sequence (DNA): TGCGCCAGCAGCGCCAGACTAGCGGGAGGGCAGAATGAGCAGTTCTTC. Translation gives CASSARLAGGQNEQFF. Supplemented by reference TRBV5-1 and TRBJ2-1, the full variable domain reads KAGVTQTPRYLIKTRGQQVTLSCSPISGHRSVSWYQQTPGQGLQFLFEYFSETQRNKGNFPGRFSGRQFSNSRSEMNVSTLELGDSALYLCASSARLAGGQNEQFFGPGTRLTVL.

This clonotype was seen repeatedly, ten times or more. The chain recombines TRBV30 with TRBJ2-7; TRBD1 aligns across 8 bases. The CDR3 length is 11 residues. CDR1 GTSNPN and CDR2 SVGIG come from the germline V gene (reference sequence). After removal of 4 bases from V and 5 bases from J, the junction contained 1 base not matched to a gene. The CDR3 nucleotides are TGTGCCTGGACAGGGGGCAACGAGCAGTACTTC. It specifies CAWTGGNEQYF.

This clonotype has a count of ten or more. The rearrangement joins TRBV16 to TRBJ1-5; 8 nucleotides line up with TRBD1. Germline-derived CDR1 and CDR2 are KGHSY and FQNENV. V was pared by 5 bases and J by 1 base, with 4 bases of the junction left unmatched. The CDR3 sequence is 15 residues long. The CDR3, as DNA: TGTGCCAGCAGCTCTGACAGGGGCAGCAATCAGCCCCAGCATTTT. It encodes CASSSDRGSNQPQHF.

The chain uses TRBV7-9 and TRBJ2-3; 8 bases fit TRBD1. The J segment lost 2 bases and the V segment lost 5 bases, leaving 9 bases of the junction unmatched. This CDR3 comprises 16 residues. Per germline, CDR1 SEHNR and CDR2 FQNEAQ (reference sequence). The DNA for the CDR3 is TGTGCCAGCAGCGCCCCGACAGGGGATATCACAGATACGCAGTATTTT. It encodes CASSAPTGDITDTQYF.

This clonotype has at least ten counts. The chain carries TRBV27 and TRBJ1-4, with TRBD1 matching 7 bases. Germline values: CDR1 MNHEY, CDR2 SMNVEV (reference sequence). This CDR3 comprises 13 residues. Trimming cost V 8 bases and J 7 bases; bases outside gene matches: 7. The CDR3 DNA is TGTGCCAGCTTGGACAGGTCTAGTGAAAAACTGTTTTTT. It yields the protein CASLDRSSEKLFF. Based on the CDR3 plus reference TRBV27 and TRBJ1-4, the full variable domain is EAQVTQNPRYLITVTGKKLTVTCSQNMNHEYMSWYRQDPGLGLRQIYYSMNVEVTDKGDVPEGYKVSRKEKRNFPLILESPSPNQTSLYFCASLDRSSEKLFFGSGTQLSVL.

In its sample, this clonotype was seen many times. The CDR3 is CASSSSAGGGETQYF. The CDR3 DNA reads TGCGCCAGCAGCTCATCAGCGGGAGGCGGGGAGACCCAGTACTTC. This chain links TRBV5-1 with TRBJ2-5; 9 positions match TRBD2. Germline lookup yields CDR1 SGHRS and CDR2 YFSETQ. The CDR3 length is 15 residues. J gave up 5 bases and V 3 bases, and 8 bases lay outside the gene matches.

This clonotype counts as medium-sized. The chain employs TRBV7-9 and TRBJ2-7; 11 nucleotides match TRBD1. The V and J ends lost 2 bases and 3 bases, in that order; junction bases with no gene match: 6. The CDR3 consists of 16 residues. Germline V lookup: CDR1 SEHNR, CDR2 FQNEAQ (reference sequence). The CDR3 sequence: CASSLMAGTGGYEQYF. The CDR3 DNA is TGTGCCAGCAGCTTAATGGCTGGGACAGGGGGCTACGAGCAGTACTTC.

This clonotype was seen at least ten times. CDR3 protein: CASSQVSAGGSTDTQYF. The CDR3 DNA is TGTGCCAGCAGCCAAGTGTCGGCGGGAGGGAGCACAGATACGCAGTATTTT. This chain joins TRBV4-2 and TRBJ2-3; 9 nucleotides line up with TRBD2. This CDR3 has 17 amino acids. J was trimmed by 0 bases and V by 1 base; bases with no gene match: 5. Germline loops: CDR1 LGHNA, CDR2 YNFKEQ.

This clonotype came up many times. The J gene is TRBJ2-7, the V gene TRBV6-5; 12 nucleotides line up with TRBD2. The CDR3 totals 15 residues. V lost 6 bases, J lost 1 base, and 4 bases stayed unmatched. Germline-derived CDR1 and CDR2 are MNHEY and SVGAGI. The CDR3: CASRWTSGVSYEQYF. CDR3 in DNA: TGTGCCAGCAGATGGACTAGCGGGGTTTCCTACGAGCAGTACTTC.

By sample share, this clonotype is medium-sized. CDR3 protein: CSARTGGLAGSSYNEQFF. CDR3 DNA sequence: TGCAGTGCTCGTACAGGGGGACTAGCGGGGAGCTCCTACAATGAGCAGTTCTTC. The chain uses TRBV20-1 and TRBJ2-1; 13 bases are shared with TRBD2. CDR3 length equals 18 residues. J lost 0 bases, V lost 5 bases, and 10 bases had no gene match. The germline V gene has CDR1 DFQATT and CDR2 SNEGSKA (reference sequence).

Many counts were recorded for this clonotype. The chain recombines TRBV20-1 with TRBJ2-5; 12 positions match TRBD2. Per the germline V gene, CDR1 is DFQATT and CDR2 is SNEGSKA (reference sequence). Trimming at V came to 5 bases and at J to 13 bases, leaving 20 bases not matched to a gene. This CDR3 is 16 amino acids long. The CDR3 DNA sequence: TGCAGTGCTCAGGAGGATCGGAGAGGGCTAGCGGGGGGGAGGTACTTC. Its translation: CSAQEDRRGLAGGRYF.

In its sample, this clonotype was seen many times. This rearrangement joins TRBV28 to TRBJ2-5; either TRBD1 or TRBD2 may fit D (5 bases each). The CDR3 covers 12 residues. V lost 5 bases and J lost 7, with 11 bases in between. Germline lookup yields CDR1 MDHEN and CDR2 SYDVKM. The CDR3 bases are TGTGCCAGCAGTCCAGGGACCACGACCCAGTACTTC. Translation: CASSPGTTTQYF. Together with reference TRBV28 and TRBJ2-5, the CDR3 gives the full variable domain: DVKVTQSSRYLVKRTGEKVFLECVQDMDHENMFWYRQDPGLGLRLIYFSYDVKMKEKGDIPEGYSVSREKKERFSLILESASTNQTSMYLCASSPGTTTQYFGPGTRLLVL.

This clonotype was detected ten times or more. CDR3 protein: CASSPLRGTGELFF. The CDR3 DNA follows: TGTGCCAGCAGCCCGTTGAGGGGTACCGGGGAGCTGTTTTTT. This chain links TRBV27 with TRBJ2-2; D possibly matches TRBD1 or TRBD2 (5 bases each). The CDR3 length is 14 residues. Trimming removed 6 bases at V and 5 bases at J, with 13 bases between. CDR1 MNHEY and CDR2 SMNVEV come from the germline V gene (reference sequence).

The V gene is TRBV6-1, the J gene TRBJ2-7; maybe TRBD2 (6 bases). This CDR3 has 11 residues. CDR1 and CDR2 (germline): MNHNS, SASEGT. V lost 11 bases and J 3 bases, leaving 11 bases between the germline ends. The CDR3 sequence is CASEGGYEQYF. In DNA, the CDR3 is TGTGCCTCGGAGGGAGGCTACGAGCAGTACTTC.

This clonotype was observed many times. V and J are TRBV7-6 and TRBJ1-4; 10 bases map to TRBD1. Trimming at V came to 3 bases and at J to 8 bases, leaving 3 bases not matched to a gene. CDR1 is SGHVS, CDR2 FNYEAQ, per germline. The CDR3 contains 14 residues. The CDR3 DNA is TGTGCCAGCAGCTTCGGGACAGGGGACGAAAAACTGTTTTTT. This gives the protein CASSFGTGDEKLFF.

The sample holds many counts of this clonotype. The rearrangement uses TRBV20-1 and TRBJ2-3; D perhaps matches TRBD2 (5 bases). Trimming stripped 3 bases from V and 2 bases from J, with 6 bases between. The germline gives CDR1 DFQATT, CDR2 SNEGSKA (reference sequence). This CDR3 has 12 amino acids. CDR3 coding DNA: TGCAGTGCTAGCGGGGACACAGATACGCAGTATTTT. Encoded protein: CSASGDTDTQYF.

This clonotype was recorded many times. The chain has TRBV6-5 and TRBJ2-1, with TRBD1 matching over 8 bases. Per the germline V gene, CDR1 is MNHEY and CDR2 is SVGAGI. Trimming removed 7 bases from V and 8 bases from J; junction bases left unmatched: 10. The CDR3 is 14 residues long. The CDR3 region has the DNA TGTGCCAGCACCGGGCCAGGGGGCGGAGATGAGCAGTTCTTC. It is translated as CASTGPGGGDEQFF.

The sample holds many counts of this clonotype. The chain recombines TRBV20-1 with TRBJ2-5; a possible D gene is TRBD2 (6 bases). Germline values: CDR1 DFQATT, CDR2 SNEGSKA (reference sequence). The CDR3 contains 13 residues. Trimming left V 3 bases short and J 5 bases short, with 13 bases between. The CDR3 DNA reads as TGCAGTGCTAGGCGGGAAGAGGATGAGACCCAGTACTTC. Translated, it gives CSARREEDETQYF.

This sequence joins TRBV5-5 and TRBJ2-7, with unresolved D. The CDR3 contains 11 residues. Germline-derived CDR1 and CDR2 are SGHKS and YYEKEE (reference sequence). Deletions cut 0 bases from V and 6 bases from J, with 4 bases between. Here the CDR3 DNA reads TGTGCCAGCAGCTTGGAGGCCGAGCAGTACTTC. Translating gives CASSLEAEQYF.

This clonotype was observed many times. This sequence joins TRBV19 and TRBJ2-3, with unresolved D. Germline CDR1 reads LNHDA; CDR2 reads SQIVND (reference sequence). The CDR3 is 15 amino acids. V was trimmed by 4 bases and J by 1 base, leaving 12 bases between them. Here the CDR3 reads CASSNPDGGTDTQYF. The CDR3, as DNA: TGTGCCAGTAGTAATCCGGATGGCGGCACAGATACGCAGTATTTT.

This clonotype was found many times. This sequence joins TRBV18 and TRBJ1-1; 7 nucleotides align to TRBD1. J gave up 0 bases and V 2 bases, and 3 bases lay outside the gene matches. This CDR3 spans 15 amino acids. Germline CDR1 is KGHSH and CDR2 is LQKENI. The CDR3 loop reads CASSPTGVMNTEAFF. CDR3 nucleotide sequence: TGTGCCAGCTCACCAACAGGGGTTATGAACACTGAAGCTTTCTTT.

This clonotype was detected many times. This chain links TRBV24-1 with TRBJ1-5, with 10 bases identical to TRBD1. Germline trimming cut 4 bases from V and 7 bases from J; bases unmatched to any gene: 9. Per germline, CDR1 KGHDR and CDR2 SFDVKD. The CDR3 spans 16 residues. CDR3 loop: CATSETGTGVVQPQHF. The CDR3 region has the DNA TGTGCCACCAGTGAGACCGGGACAGGGGTTGTGCAGCCCCAGCATTTT.

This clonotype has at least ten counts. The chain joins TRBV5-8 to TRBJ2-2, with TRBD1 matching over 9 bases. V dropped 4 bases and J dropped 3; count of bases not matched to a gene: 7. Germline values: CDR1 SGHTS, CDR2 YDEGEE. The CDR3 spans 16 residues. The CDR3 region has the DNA TGTGCCAGCAGCCACGGACAGGGGTCGTACACCGGGGAGCTGTTTTTT. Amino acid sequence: CASSHGQGSYTGELFF.

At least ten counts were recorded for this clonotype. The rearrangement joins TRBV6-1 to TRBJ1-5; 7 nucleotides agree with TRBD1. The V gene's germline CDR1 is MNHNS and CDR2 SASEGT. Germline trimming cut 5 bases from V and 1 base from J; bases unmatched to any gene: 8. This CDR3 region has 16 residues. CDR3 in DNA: TGTGCCAGCAGTTATACAGGGGCTCGCAGCAATCAGCCCCAGCATTTT. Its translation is CASSYTGARSNQPQHF.

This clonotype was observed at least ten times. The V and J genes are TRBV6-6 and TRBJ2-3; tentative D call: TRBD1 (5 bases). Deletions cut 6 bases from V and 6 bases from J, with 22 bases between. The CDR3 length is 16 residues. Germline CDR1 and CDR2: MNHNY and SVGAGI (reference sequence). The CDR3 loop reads CASRPPPVTQADTQYF. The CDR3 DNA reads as TGTGCCAGCAGGCCCCCCCCAGTTACACAGGCGGATACGCAGTATTTT.

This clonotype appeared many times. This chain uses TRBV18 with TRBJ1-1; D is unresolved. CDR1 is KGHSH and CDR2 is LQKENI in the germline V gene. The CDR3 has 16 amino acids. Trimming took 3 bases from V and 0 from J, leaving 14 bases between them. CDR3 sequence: CASSPQGIPMNTEAFF. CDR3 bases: TGTGCCAGCTCACCTCAAGGTATACCAATGAACACTGAAGCTTTCTTT.